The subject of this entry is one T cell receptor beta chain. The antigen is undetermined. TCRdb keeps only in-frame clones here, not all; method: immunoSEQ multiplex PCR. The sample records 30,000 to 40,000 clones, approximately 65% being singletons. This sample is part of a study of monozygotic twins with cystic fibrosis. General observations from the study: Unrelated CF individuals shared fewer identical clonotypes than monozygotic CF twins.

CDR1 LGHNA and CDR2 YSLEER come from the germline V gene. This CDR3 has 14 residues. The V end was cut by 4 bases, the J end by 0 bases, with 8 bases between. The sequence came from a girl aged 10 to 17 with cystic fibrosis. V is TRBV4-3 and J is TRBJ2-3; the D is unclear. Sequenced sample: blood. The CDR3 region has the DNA TGCGCCAGCAGCCTAGGCTCTAGCACAGATACGCAGTATTTT. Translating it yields CASSLGSSTDTQYF.